This T cell receptor (beta chain) was captured by sequencing in a study of OX40 agonist ivuxolimab in advanced cancers. Looking at the study overall: Ivuxolimab, which targeted the costimulatory receptor OX40 (CD134), was an agonistic, fully human IgG2 monoclonal antibody. Intravenous ivuxolimab was administered to patients every 2 weeks at six dose levels: 0.01, 0.1, 0.3, 1.5, 3 and 10 mg/kg. Of the 50 or so patients in dose escalation, about 20 had hepatocellular carcinoma, around 15 had melanoma, 9 had renal cell carcinoma and 9 had head and neck cancer. A male proportion of 75% to 85% and a mean age of about 60 years, ranging from 23 to 79, were recorded for the dose-escalation cohort. Prior anti-PD-1, anti-PD-L1 or anti-CTLA-4 therapy was permitted, and checkpoint inhibitors had been received by more than 35% of dose-escalation patients. Three dose-escalation patients achieved partial responses, one with hepatocellular carcinoma and two with cutaneous melanoma. Peripheral TCRbeta sequencing was intended to test whether TCR sequence diversity was altered and clonal T-cell expansion was caused by ivuxolimab. The paper reports the monotherapy dose-escalation portion (N of about 54 patients) of the phase I ivuxolimab trial.

The paper's findings and limits, for the study overall: Low levels of normalized T-cell clonal expansion were also seen in some patients who did not respond. At doses from 0.1 to 3.0 mg/kg, clonal expansion was seen in both CD4+ and CD8+ blood T cells between baseline and week 6. On average, CD8+ T cells showed more expanded clones than CD4+ T cells after ivuxolimab. In partial responders in the 0.1-3.0 mg/kg groups, normalized peripheral clonal expansion was found to be among the lowest, especially among CD8+ T cells. Which antigens the clonally expanded peripheral T cells were specific for was not determined.

The trial excluded patients who had a history of autoimmune disease or were on systemic immunosuppression. Peripheral blood for TCR sequencing was collected from all dose cohorts at baseline, on cycle 4 day 1, and on cycle 7 day 1. The samples were drawn from a first-in-human, open-label, multicenter phase I dose-escalation trial of ivuxolimab. Adults with locally advanced or metastatic melanoma, renal cell, hepatocellular, or head and neck squamous cell carcinoma were enrolled in the trial. Before TCR sequencing, CD4+ T cells and CD8+ T cells from peripheral blood were sorted into separate populations. After removal of 5 bases from V and 4 bases from J, the junction retains 9 bases not matched to a gene. CDR1 LNHDA and CDR2 SQIVND were looked up in the germline V gene (reference sequence). The CDR3 contains 15 residues, cysteine and phenylalanine counted. Only the CDR3 part of the read is kept: 45 bases, read in frame from the first base.

A note on this clone: There is no known antigen for this receptor. No per-base quality is available; no much larger clone lies one base away.

To sequence the TCRbeta CDR3 region, genomic DNA was isolated from the sorted cells. TCRbeta CDR3 regions were sequenced using the immunoSEQ Assay. As stored in TCRdb, this immuneACCESS dataset retains in-frame rearrangements with V and J assigned. A fraction of the clones does not appear; measured against another copy, unresolved V genes explain less than half of the discrepancy, and the remainder lacks a known reason. This sample has 20,000 to 25,000 clones in its table, and approximately 87% of those were observed once. 37% of the sample lies in the top ten. The clonotype comes from an adult with an advanced solid tumor such as melanoma, head and neck, liver or kidney cancer. This chain is built from TRBV19 and TRBJ1-2, and 8 junction bases match TRBD1. The sequences come from CD4+ or CD8+ T cells sorted from blood, collected in a trial of the OX40 agonist ivuxolimab. The DNA is as follows: TGTGCCAGTAGTTCCAAGACAGGGGTCGGCTATGGCTACACCTTC. Its protein is CASSSKTGVGYGYTF. Outside the CDR3, residues come from the reference TRBV19 and TRBJ1-2 proteins, so the full variable domain is: DGGITQSPKYLFRKEGQNVTLSCEQNLNHDAMYWYRQDPGQGLRLIYYSQIVNDFQKGDIAEGYSVSREKKESFPLTVTSAQKNPTAFYLCASSSKTGVGYGYTFGSGTRLTVV.